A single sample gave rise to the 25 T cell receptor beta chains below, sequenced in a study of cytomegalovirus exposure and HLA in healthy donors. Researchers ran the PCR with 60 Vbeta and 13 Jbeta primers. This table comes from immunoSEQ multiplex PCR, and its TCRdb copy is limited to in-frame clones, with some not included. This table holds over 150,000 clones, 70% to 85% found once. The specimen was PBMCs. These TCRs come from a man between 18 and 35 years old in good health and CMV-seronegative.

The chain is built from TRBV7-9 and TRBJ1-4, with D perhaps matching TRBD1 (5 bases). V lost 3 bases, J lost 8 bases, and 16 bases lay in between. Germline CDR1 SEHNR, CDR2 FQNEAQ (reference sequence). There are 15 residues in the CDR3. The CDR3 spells CASSFGGPKGEKLFF. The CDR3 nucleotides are TGTGCCAGCAGCTTCGGGGGACCCAAAGGCGAAAAACTGTTTTTT.

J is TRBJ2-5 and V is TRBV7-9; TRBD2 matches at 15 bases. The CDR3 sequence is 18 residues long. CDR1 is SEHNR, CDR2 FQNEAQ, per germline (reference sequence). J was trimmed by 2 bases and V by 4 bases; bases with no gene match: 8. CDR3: CASSWTSGRAGSQETQYF. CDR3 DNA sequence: TGTGCCAGCAGCTGGACTAGCGGGAGGGCCGGTTCTCAAGAGACCCAGTACTTC.

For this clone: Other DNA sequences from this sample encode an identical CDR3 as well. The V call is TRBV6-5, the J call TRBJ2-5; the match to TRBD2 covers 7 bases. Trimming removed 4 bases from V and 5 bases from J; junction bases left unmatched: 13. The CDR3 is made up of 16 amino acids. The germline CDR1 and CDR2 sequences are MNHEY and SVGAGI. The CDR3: CASSSEGGRVRETQYF. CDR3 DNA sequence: TGTGCCAGCAGTTCGGAAGGCGGGAGAGTCAGGGAGACCCAGTACTTC.

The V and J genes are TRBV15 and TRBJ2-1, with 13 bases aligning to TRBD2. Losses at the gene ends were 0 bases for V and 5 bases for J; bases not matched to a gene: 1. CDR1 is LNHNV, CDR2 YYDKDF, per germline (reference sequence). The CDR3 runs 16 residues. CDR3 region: CATSRELAGGDNEQFF. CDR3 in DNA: TGTGCCACCAGCAGAGAACTAGCGGGAGGGGACAATGAGCAGTTCTTC.

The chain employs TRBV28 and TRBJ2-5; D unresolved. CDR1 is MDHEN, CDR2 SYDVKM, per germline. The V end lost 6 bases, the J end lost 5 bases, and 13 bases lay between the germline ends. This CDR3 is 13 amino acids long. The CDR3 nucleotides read TGTGCCAGCAGAACTAACGCCCCGGAGACCCAGTACTTC. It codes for CASRTNAPETQYF.

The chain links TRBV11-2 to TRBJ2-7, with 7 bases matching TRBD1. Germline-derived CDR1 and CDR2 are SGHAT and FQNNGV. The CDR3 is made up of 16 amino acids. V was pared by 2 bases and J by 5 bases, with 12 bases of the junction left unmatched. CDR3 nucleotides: TGTGCCAGCAGCTTACCGACAGGGATTCAAACCCACGAGCAGTACTTC. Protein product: CASSLPTGIQTHEQYF. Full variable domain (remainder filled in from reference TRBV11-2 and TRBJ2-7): EAGVAQSPRYKIIEKRQSVAFWCNPISGHATLYWYQQILGQGPKLLIQFQNNGVVDDSQLPKDRFSAERLKGVDSTLKIQPAKLEDSAVYLCASSLPTGIQTHEQYFGPGTRLTVT.

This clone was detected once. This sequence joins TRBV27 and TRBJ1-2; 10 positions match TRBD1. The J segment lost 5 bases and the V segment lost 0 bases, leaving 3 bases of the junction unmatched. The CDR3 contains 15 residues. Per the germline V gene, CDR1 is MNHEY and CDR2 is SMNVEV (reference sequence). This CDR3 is CASSLSRDRGYGYTF. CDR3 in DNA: TGTGCCAGCAGTTTATCCCGGGACAGGGGATATGGCTACACCTTC.

The CDR3 DNA is TGTGCCAGCAGTCTGGGGCCCTGGGGAGGCACCATATATTTT. Residues: CASSLGPWGGTIYF. V usage is TRBV7-9 and J usage is TRBJ1-3, with D perhaps TRBD1 (5 bases). The V end lost 6 bases, the J end lost 9 bases, and 18 bases lay between the germline ends. Germline V gene data show CDR1 as SEHNR and CDR2 as FQNEAQ (reference sequence). The CDR3 spans 14 residues.

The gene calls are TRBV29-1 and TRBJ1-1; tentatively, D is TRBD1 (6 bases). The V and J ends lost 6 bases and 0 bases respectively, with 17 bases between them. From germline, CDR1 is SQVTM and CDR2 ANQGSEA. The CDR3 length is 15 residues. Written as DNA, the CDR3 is TGCAGCGTGGATAAGAGACAGGCCCTGAACACTGAAGCTTTCTTT. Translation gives CSVDKRQALNTEAFF.

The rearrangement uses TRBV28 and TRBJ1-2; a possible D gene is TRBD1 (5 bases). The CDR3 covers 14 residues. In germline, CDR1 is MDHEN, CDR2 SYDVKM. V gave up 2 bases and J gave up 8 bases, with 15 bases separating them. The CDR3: CASSLGRGFLGYTF. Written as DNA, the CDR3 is TGTGCCAGCAGTTTAGGCCGGGGGTTTTTGGGCTACACCTTC.

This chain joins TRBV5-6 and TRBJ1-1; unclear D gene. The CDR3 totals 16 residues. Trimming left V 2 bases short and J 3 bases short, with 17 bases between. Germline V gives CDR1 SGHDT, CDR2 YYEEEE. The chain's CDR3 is CASSFDVTGIYTEAFF. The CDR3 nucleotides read TGTGCCAGCAGCTTCGATGTGACCGGGATCTACACTGAAGCTTTCTTT. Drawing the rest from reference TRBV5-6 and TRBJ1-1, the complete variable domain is DAGVTQSPTHLIKTRGQQVTLRCSPKSGHDTVSWYQQALGQGPQFIFQYYEEEERQRGNFPDRFSGHQFPNYSSELNVNALLLGDSALYLCASSFDVTGIYTEAFFGQGTRLTVV.

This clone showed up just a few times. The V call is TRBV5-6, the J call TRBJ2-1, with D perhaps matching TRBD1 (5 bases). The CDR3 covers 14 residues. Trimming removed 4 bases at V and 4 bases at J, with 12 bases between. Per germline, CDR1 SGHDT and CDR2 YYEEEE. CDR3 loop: CASSRRQSYNEQFF. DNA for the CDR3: TGTGCCAGCAGCCGGAGACAGTCATACAATGAGCAGTTCTTC.

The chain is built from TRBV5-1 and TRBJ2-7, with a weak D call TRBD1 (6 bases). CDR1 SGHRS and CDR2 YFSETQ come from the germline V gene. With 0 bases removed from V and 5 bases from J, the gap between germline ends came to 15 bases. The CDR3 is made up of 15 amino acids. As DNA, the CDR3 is TGCGCCAGCAGCTTGGGGGCAGGGGTTAACAACGAGCAGTACTTC. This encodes CASSLGAGVNNEQYF.

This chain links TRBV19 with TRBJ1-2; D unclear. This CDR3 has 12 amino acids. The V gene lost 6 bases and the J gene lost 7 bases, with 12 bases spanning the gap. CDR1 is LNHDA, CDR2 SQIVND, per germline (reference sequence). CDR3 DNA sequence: TGTGCCAGTAGCGTTGGACGGGGTGGCTACACCTTC. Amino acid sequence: CASSVGRGGYTF. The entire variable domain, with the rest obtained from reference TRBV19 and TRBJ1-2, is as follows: DGGITQSPKYLFRKEGQNVTLSCEQNLNHDAMYWYRQDPGQGLRLIYYSQIVNDFQKGDIAEGYSVSREKKESFPLTVTSAQKNPTAFYLCASSVGRGGYTFGSGTRLTVV.

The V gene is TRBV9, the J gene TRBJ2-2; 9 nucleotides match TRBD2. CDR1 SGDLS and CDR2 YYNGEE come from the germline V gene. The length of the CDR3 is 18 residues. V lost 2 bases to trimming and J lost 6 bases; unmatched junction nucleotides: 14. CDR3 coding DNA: TGTGCCAGCAGCGTGGCGCTAGCGGGGTATAGTCTGTCCGGGGAGCTGTTTTTT. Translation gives CASSVALAGYSLSGELFF.

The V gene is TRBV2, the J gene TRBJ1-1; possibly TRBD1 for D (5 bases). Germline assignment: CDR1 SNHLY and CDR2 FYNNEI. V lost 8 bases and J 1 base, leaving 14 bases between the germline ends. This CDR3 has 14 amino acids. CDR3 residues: CASYTQGANTEAFF. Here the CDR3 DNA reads TGTGCCAGCTACACACAAGGGGCGAACACTGAAGCTTTCTTT.

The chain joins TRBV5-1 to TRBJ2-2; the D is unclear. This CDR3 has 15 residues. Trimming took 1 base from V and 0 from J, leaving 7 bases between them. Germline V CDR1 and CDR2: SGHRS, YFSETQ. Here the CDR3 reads CASSLWSANTGELFF. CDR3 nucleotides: TGCGCCAGCAGCTTGTGGAGCGCGAACACCGGGGAGCTGTTTTTT.

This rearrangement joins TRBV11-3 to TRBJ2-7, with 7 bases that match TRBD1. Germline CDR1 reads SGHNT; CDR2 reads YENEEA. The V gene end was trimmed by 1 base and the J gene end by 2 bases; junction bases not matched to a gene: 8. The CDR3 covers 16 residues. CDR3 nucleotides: TGTGCCAGCAGCTTAGCCCTGGGACAGCCTACCTACGAGCAGTACTTC. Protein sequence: CASSLALGQPTYEQYF.

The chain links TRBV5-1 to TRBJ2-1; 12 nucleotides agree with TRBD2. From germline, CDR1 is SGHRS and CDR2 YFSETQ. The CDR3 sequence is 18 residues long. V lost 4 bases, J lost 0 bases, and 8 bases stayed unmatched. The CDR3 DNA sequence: TGCGCCAGCAGCCGGAGTCTAGCGGGGGGGAGCTCCTACAATGAGCAGTTCTTC. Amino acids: CASSRSLAGGSSYNEQFF.

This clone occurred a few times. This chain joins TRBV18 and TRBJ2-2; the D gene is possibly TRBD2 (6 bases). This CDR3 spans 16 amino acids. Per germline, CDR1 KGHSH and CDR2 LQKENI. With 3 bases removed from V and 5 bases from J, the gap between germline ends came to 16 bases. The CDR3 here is CASSPLPGGETGELFF. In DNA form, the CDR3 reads TGTGCCAGCTCACCTCTACCCGGGGGTGAAACCGGGGAGCTGTTTTTT.

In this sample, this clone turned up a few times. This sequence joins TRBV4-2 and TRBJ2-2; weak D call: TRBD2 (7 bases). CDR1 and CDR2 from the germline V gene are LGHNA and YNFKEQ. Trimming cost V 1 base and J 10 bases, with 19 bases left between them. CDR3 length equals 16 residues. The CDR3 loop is CASSQAPGGQRVELFF. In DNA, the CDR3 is TGTGCCAGCAGCCAAGCCCCCGGGGGGCAGCGGGTGGAGCTGTTTTTT.

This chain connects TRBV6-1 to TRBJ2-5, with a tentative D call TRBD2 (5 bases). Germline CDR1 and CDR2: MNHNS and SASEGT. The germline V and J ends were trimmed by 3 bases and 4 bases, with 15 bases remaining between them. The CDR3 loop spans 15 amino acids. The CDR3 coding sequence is TGTGCCAGCAGTGACGTACTAGGTCCTTTAGAGACCCAGTACTTC. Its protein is CASSDVLGPLETQYF.

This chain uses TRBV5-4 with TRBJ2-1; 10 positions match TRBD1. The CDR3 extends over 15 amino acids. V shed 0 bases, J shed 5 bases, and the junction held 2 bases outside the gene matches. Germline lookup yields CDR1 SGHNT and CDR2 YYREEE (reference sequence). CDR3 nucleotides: TGTGCCAGCAGCTTGGGACAGGGGGCCCACAATGAGCAGTTCTTC. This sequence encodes CASSLGQGAHNEQFF.

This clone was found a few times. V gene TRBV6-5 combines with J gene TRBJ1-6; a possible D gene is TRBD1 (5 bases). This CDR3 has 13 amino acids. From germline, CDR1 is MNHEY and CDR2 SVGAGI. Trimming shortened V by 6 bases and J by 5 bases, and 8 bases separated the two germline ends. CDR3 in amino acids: CASRHRNNSPLHF. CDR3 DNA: TGTGCCAGCAGACACAGGAATAATTCACCCCTCCACTTT.

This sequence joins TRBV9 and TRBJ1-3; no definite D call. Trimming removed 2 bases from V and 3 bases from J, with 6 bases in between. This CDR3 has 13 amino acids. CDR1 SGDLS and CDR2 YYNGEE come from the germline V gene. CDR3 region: CASSVAVGNTIYF. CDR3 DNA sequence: TGTGCCAGCAGCGTGGCGGTTGGAAACACCATATATTTT.